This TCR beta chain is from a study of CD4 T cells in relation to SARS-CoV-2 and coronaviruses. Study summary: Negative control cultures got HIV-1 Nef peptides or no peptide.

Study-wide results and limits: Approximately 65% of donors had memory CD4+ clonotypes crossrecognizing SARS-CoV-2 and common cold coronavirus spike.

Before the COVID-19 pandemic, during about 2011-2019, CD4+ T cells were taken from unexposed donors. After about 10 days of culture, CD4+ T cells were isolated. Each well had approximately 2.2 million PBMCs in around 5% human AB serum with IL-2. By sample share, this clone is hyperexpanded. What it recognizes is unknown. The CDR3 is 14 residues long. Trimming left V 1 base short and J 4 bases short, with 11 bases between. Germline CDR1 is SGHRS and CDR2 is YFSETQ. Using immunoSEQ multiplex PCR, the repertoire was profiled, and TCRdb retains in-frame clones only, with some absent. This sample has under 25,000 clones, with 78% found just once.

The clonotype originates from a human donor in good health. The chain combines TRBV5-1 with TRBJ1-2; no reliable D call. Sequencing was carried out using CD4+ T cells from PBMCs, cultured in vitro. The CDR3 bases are TGCGCCAGCAGCTTGAGTCAGGCATCCTATGGCTACACCTTC. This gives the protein CASSLSQASYGYTF.